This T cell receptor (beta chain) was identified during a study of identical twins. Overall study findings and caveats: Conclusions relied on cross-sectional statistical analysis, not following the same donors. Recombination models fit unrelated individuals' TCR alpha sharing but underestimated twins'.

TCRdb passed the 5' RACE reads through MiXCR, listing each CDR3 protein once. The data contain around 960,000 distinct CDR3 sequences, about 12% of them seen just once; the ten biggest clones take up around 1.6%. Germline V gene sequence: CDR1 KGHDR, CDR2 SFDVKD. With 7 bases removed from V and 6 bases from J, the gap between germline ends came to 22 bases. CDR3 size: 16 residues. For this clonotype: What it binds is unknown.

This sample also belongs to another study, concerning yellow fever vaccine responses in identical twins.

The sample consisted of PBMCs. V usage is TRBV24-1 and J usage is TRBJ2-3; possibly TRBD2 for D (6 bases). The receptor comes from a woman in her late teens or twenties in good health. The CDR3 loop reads CATSPVLVRRADTQYF. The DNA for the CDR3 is TGTGCCACCAGCCCGGTTTTGGTCCGGAGGGCGGATACGCAGTATTTT.